This T cell receptor beta chain is drawn from a study of memory CD8 T cells in hepatitis C reinfection. Overall study context: A couple of donors cleared primary HCV but became chronic after reinfection. A positive HCV RNA test after two negatives ≥60 days apart defined reinfection.

Study results and caveats: Only five donors prevented definitive conclusions about public clonotypes.

About this clone itself: Its target is unknown.

Germline assignment: CDR1 SGHNT and CDR2 YYREEE (reference sequence). Trimming took 0 bases from V and 6 from J; bases not matched to a gene: 5. CDR3 length equals 15 residues. Time point meaning: late/post reinfection, 12 to 24 weeks after detection. Sorted cells were sequenced directly ex vivo without any in vitro expansion. Control naive CD8 T cells came from a couple of donors at all three reinfection time points. Repertoires were generated with immunoSEQ multiplex PCR, while TCRdb's copy carries only in-frame clones and drops some. The sample consists of 46,000 or so clones, 89% of them appearing once.

The TCR comes from a man between 18 and 35 years old with hepatitis C virus infection. The V call is TRBV5-4, the J call TRBJ2-2; 7 bases fit TRBD2. The specimen was naive CD8+ T cells sorted from blood. As DNA, the CDR3 is TGTGCCAGCAGCTTGGAAAGCGGGGTGTCCGGGGAGCTGTTTTTT. Its translation: CASSLESGVSGELFF.